This T cell receptor beta chain appears in the sequencing data of a study of response to subunit inactivated influenza vaccine. Study-level results: Each seasonal influenza vaccination, the authors suggested, recruits few new T cells.

TCRdb reanalysed the RT-PCR reads using MiXCR and keeps one entry per CDR3 protein. The data show a few hundred thousand distinct CDR3 sequences, 11% to 15% seen once. The V gene's germline CDR1 is MNHEY and CDR2 SVGEGT. J was trimmed by 8 bases and V by 6 bases; bases with no gene match: 9. The CDR3 loop spans 15 amino acids. To note about this clonotype: Its target is not known.

This clonotype was obtained from a man in his forties or fifties who received an inactivated influenza vaccine. The source material was PBMCs from blood, sampled roughly 12 days after vaccination. The chain couples TRBV6-2 or TRBV6-3 to TRBJ2-4, with 11 nucleotides matching TRBD2. This CDR3 is CASSPSGTSGYIQYF. The CDR3 DNA sequence: TGTGCCAGCAGCCCTTCCGGGACTAGCGGATACATTCAGTACTTC.